This T cell receptor beta chain was found in a study of PD-L1 blockade in urothelial cancer. Germline CDR1 and CDR2: LNHDA and SQIVND (reference sequence). Trimming removed 7 bases from V and 6 bases from J; junction bases left unmatched: 8. The length of the CDR3 is 14 residues. Data came from immunoSEQ multiplex PCR; TCRdb stores just in-frame clones and leaves some out. The sample records some 22,000 clones, about 90% being singletons. The genes are TRBV19 and TRBJ1-5; 8 nucleotides line up with TRBD1. This clonotype was obtained from a woman aged 55-75 years with urothelial cancer. The sequencing used PBMCs, collected around atezolizumab (anti-PD-L1) treatment. The CDR3 here is CASTGQGIRQPQHF. CDR3 nucleotides: TGTGCCAGTACAGGACAGGGAATCCGTCAGCCCCAGCATTTT.